These T cell receptor beta chains were read from a single sample in a study of blood T cell repertoires in COVID-19. Data came from immunoSEQ multiplex PCR; TCRdb stores just in-frame clones and leaves some out. The data hold about 530,000 clones, with roughly 89% observed a single time. The specimen was peripheral blood. The receptors come from a woman aged 50 to 65 with COVID-19, enrolled during active disease. Both conserved end residues are part of each CDR3. D genes are given only for firm matches. Clone sizes are given selectively: once, few, many, or a class where the clone is expanded.

j_gene | v_gene | d_gene | abundance | CDR3nt | CDR3aa
TRBJ2-5 | TRBV25-1 | TRBD1 | once | TGTGCCAGCAGTGAATTGGACAGGGTGGAAGAGACCCAGTACTTC | CASSELDRVEETQYF
TRBJ1-2 | TRBV5-1 | . | . | TGCGCCAGCAGTTCTAGGACTCCCGAAGGAGGCTACACCTTC | CASSSRTPEGGYTF
TRBJ2-7 | TRBV6-5 | TRBD2 | once | TGTGCCAGCAGTTTCGGACTAGCGGGGGCCTACGAGCAGTACTTC | CASSFGLAGAYEQYF
TRBJ1-1 | TRBV7-9 | . | . | TGTGCCACCAACATTGGGGGGGAAGCTTTCTTT | CATNIGGEAFF
TRBJ2-3 | TRBV24-1 | TRBD2 | . | TGTGCCACGGCCCACTTAGCGGGGGAAACAGATACGCAGTATTTT | CATAHLAGETDTQYF
TRBJ1-4 | TRBV3-1/TRBV3-2 | . | . | TGTGCCAGCAGCGCCCACCGCGAACTGTTTTTT | CASSAHRELFF
TRBJ2-3 | TRBV5-1 | TRBD2 | . | TGCGCCAGCAGCTCCGGGGGGCCCGGGGGGGCAGATACGCAGTATTTT | CASSSGGPGGADTQYF
TRBJ1-4 | TRBV5-4 | TRBD1 | once | TGTGCCAGCAGCCTCGGACAGGGAAAGAGGAAAAAACTGTTTTTT | CASSLGQGKRKKLFF
TRBJ2-5 | TRBV3-1/TRBV3-2 | . | . | TGTGCCAGCAGCCAAGATTCCGGGAGAGAGACCCAGTACTTC | CASSQDSGRETQYF
TRBJ2-1 | TRBV30 | . | . | TGTGCCTGGACATTTTCCCACAATGAGCAGTTCTTC | CAWTFSHNEQFF
TRBJ1-6 | TRBV19 | . | . | TGTGCCAGTAGTACCCGGGGGGATTCACCCCTCCACTTT | CASSTRGDSPLHF
TRBJ1-1 | TRBV10-3 | . | . | TGTGCCATCAGAGGGAGGGGCACAACTGAAGCTTTCTTT | CAIRGRGTTEAFF
TRBJ2-7 | TRBV11-3 | TRBD2 | . | TGTGCCAGCAGCTCGGGACTAGGGAGCTACGAGCAGTACTTC | CASSSGLGSYEQYF
TRBJ1-5 | TRBV11-2 | TRBD1 | . | TGTGCCAGCAGCTTGGCGACAGGGCTGTATCAGCCCCAGCATTTT | CASSLATGLYQPQHF
TRBJ2-2 | TRBV9 | . | . | TGTGCCAGCAGTCTCGAAGATACCGGGACTTACGTTACGCGTTACACCGGGGAGCTGTTTTTT | CASSLEDTGTYVTRYTGELFF
TRBJ1-3 | TRBV6-5 | . | once | TGTGCCAGCAGTTCCCCGGACGGACACTCTGGAAACACCATATATTTT | CASSSPDGHSGNTIYF
TRBJ1-3 | TRBV15 | . | few | TGTGCCACCAGCAGAGTCGCGGGAAACACCATATATTTT | CATSRVAGNTIYF
TRBJ1-4 | TRBV3-1/TRBV3-2 | TRBD1 | few | TGTGCCAGCAGCCCGCTCCCAGGACAGGGGGTCGAAAAACTGTTTTTT | CASSPLPGQGVEKLFF
TRBJ1-1 | TRBV7-8 | . | . | TGTGCCAGCAGCTTAAATATAGAGAGAGTGAACACTGAAGCTTTCTTT | CASSLNIERVNTEAFF
TRBJ1-2 | TRBV13 | TRBD1 | . | TGTGCCAGCAGACTAAACAGGGGATCCTATGGCTACACCTTC | CASRLNRGSYGYTF
TRBJ1-1 | TRBV12-3/TRBV12-4 | TRBD1 | . | TGTGCCAGCAGTCAGACAGGGGAGTTGGCTTTCTTT | CASSQTGELAFF
TRBJ1-2 | TRBV12-3/TRBV12-4 | . | . | TGTGCCAGCAGGCACCTAGCTAACTATGGCTACACCTTC | CASRHLANYGYTF
TRBJ1-5 | TRBV19 | . | . | TGTGCCAGTAGTATAGAGGGCGTTGGCAATCAGCCCCAGCATTTT | CASSIEGVGNQPQHF
TRBJ2-7 | TRBV19 | . | few | TGTGCCAGTAAGAACAGCGGCTCCTACGAGCAGTACTTC | CASKNSGSYEQYF
TRBJ2-3 | TRBV2 | . | . | TGTGCCAGCTATAACAGGGGCACAGATACGCAGTATTTT | CASYNRGTDTQYF
TRBJ2-2 | TRBV11-2 | . | . | TGTGCCAGCGGGTTCAAGAGGGCGGAAAACACCGGGGAGCTGTTTTTT | CASGFKRAENTGELFF
TRBJ1-4 | TRBV5-1 | TRBD1 | . | TGCGCCAGCAGCTTGGCCGGGACAGTAAATGAAAAACTGTTTTTT | CASSLAGTVNEKLFF
TRBJ2-7 | TRBV24-1 | . | . | TGTCCCCTCTCCTACGAGCAGTACTTC | CPLSYEQYF
TRBJ1-5 | TRBV10-3 | TRBD1 | . | TGTGCCATCCAACAGGGGGCGGATCAGCCCCAGCATTTT | CAIQQGADQPQHF
TRBJ2-7 | TRBV11-2 | . | . | TGTGCCAGCAGCCCAAGGCAGGGAAAGGGCGAGCAGTACTTC | CASSPRQGKGEQYF
TRBJ2-1 | TRBV9 | TRBD1 | . | TGTGCCAGCAGCTTCCGACAGGGCAGCAATGAGCAGTTCTTC | CASSFRQGSNEQFF
TRBJ1-1 | TRBV29-1 | . | . | TGCAGCGTTGAAGATCCACCCCTACCTGAAGCTTTCTTT | CSVEDPPLPEAFF
TRBJ2-1 | TRBV7-7 | . | . | TGTGCCAGCAGCACTTCTCCGGGTCCTTACAATGAGCAGTTCTTC | CASSTSPGPYNEQFF
TRBJ2-2 | TRBV24-1 | TRBD2 | . | TGTGCCACCAGTGATCTAGCGGGGGGGAAAACCGGGGAGCTGTTTTTT | CATSDLAGGKTGELFF
TRBJ2-7 | TRBV7-8 | . | . | TGTGCCAGCAGCTTAGGGACACAGGCCTACGAGCAGTACTTC | CASSLGTQAYEQYF
TRBJ2-2 | TRBV4-2 | . | . | TGTGCCAGCAGCCTGAGACAGCTAGCGAACACCGGGGAGCTGTTTTTT | CASSLRQLANTGELFF
TRBJ2-3 | TRBV19 | TRBD1 | . | TGTGCCAGTAGTAACCAGGACAGGACAGATACGCAGTATTTT | CASSNQDRTDTQYF
TRBJ1-6 | TRBV18 | . | . | TGTGCCAGCTCACCGACTTCGGGGGGCGGTGATTCACCCCTCCACTTT | CASSPTSGGGDSPLHF
TRBJ2-1 | TRBV27 | TRBD1 | . | TGTGCCAGCAGTTCCCGACAGGGTCCATACAATGAGCAGTTCTTC | CASSSRQGPYNEQFF
TRBJ1-4 | TRBV29-1 | . | . | TGCAGCGTACGGACTACAACTAATGAAAAACTGTTTTTT | CSVRTTTNEKLFF
TRBJ1-5 | TRBV6-6 | . | . | TGTGCCAGCAGTTTTGGGGGGGGGAGCAATCAGCCCCAGCATTTT | CASSFGGGSNQPQHF
TRBJ2-5 | TRBV5-4 | . | . | TGTGCCAGCAGCACGGGTGGAAGCCAAGAGACCCAGTACTTC | CASSTGGSQETQYF
TRBJ1-1 | TRBV6-2/TRBV6-3 | . | . | TGTGCCAGCAGTCCCCAGGGTAGGGGCCACACTGAAGCTTTCTTT | CASSPQGRGHTEAFF
TRBJ2-1 | TRBV3-1/TRBV3-2 | TRBD2 | . | TGTGCCAGCAGGGTCGGACTAGCGGGGACATACAATGAGCAGTTCTTC | CASRVGLAGTYNEQFF
TRBJ1-5 | TRBV9 | TRBD1 | . | TGTGCCAGCATTCCCTCCGGGACAGGGGATCAGCCCCAGCATTTT | CASIPSGTGDQPQHF
TRBJ1-2 | TRBV30 | . | . | TGTGCCTGGAGTCCAGGGGATGGTGGCTACACCTTC | CAWSPGDGGYTF
TRBJ2-2 | TRBV4-1 | . | once | TGCGCCAGCAGCCAGTACTCCGGGAACACCGGGGAGCTGTTTTTT | CASSQYSGNTGELFF
TRBJ2-3 | TRBV29-1 | TRBD1 | . | TGCAGCGTTGGTGTCCGGGACAGGGCCGCAGATACGCAGTATTTT | CSVGVRDRAADTQYF
TRBJ1-6 | TRBV7-9 | . | few | TGTGCCAGCAGCTTAGACTTTGATTCACCCCTCCACTTT | CASSLDFDSPLHF
TRBJ2-3 | TRBV19 | . | . | TGTGCCAGTAAAAGTAGCGGCAACACAGATACGCAGTATTTT | CASKSSGNTDTQYF
TRBJ1-5 | TRBV2 | . | . | TGTGCCAGCTCCAGGGACACTTACAATCAGCCCCAGCATTTT | CASSRDTYNQPQHF
TRBJ1-4 | TRBV7-2 | . | . | TGTGCCAGCAGCCCCGGGGGGCAGGGTAATGAAAAACTGTTTTTT | CASSPGGQGNEKLFF
TRBJ1-4 | TRBV7-9 | . | few | TGTGCCACGGAATCGACAAGCCTTAATGAAAAACTGTTTTTT | CATESTSLNEKLFF
TRBJ2-7 | TRBV27 | . | once | TGTGCCAGCAGTCAGGGGGGCGAGCAGTACTTC | CASSQGGEQYF
TRBJ1-5 | TRBV6-1 | . | . | TGTGCCAGCAGTGAGTCAGTCAATCAGCCCCAGCATTTT | CASSESVNQPQHF
TRBJ2-2 | TRBV6-5 | . | few | TGTGCCAGCAGGCGAGGCACCGGGGAGCTGTTTTTT | CASRRGTGELFF
TRBJ2-7 | TRBV27 | TRBD1 | . | TGTGCCAGCAGTTTAGCGGACAGGGTCTACGAGCAGTACTTC | CASSLADRVYEQYF
TRBJ1-1 | TRBV7-9 | . | once | TGTGCCAGCAGCTTAGACGGGAGCACTGAAGCTTTCTTT | CASSLDGSTEAFF
TRBJ1-1 | TRBV30 | . | . | TGTGCCTGGAGTGTCCGGTTAAACACTGAAGCTTTCTTT | CAWSVRLNTEAFF